This TCR beta chain emerged from a study of cytomegalovirus exposure and HLA in healthy donors. Study findings and constraints: Rates of TCR association differed by HLA locus in a later analysis, with DRB1 highest and HLA-C lowest.

This clone came up a few times. Its antigen is unidentified. The PCR had 60 Vbeta and 13 Jbeta primers. Profiled with immunoSEQ multiplex PCR; TCRdb holds only in-frame clones, not every one. The sample consists of around 90,000 clones, 85% of them appearing once. Germline CDR1 reads SGHNT; CDR2 reads YYREEE (reference sequence). The CDR3 is 15 amino acids. V was clipped by 0 bases and J by 1 base, with 8 bases between them. Sequenced input: PBMCs. The clonotype was recovered from a man aged 35 to 55 in good health and CMV-seropositive. This chain joins TRBV5-4 and TRBJ2-1; D gene unclear. The CDR3 region is CASSLGSSSYNEQFF. The CDR3 region has the DNA TGTGCCAGCAGCTTGGGAAGTAGTTCCTACAATGAGCAGTTCTTC.